This TCR beta chain appears in the sequencing data of a study of T cells after yellow fever vaccination. As for the study in general: SMART-Seq v4 Ultra Low Input prepared the low-cell-number fractions.

A note on this clonotype: As yet, its antigen is unknown.

TCRdb re-analysed the 5' RACE reads in MiXCR, keeping a single row per CDR3 protein. The table lists a few hundred thousand distinct CDR3 sequences, about 7.8% of them singletons. Study-level results: It was a small share of clonotypes that appeared in both CD4 and CD8 compartments. Boosting was followed by the reappearance of most primary-vaccination clones (roughly 95% CD4, roughly 90% CD8).

This TCR was recovered from a man aged 18 to 29 who received the YFV17D yellow fever vaccine. Sequencing used PBMCs, obtained approximately 40 days after the first yellow fever vaccination.

CDR3 in amino acids: CASSLLGTADTQYF. DNA of the CDR3: TGCGCCAGCAGCCTCCTGGGGACCGCAGATACGCAGTATTTT. The chain couples TRBV4-1 to TRBJ2-3; D possibly uses TRBD1 or TRBD2 (5 bases each). This CDR3 has 14 amino acids. V was clipped by 4 bases and J by 4 bases, with 12 bases between them. Germline loops: CDR1 MGHRA, CDR2 YSYEKL.